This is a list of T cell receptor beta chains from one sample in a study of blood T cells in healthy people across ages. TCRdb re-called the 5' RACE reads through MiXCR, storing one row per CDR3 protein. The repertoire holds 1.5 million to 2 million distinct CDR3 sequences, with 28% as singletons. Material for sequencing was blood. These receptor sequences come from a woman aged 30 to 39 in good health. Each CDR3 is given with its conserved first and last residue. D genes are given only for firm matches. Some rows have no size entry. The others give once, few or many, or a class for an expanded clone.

CASSDGRGLTGELFF,TGCGCCAGCAGCGACGGGCGGGGGCTCACCGGGGAGCTGTTTTTT,-,-,15,TRBV5-1,TRBJ2-2
CSVEGVTYGYTF,TGCAGCGTTGAAGGAGTCACATATGGCTACACCTTC,few,-,12,TRBV29-1,TRBJ1-2
CASSDRDNTGELFF,TGTGCCAGCAGCGACCGGGATAACACCGGGGAGCTGTTTTTT,once,-,14,TRBV3-1,TRBJ2-2
CASSSGVGANEQFF,TGTGCCAGCAGCAGCGGGGTTGGGGCGAATGAGCAGTTCTTC,-,TRBD2,14,TRBV9,TRBJ2-1
CASSENGGRGYF,TGTGCCAGCAGCGAAAATGGAGGGCGCGGGTACTTC,-,-,12,TRBV7-2,TRBJ2-5
CASSFGTGFSNQPQHF,TGTGCCAGCAGTTTTGGGACAGGTTTCAGCAATCAGCCCCAGCATTTT,-,TRBD1,16,TRBV12-3/TRBV12-4,TRBJ1-5
CASSLGLHCEQYF,TGTGCCAGCAGCTTAGGCCTGCACTGCGAGCAGTACTTC,-,-,13,TRBV7-6,TRBJ2-7
CASSAGLMGNQPQHF,TGTGCCAGCAGCGCAGGGCTGATGGGCAATCAGCCCCAGCATTTT,few,-,15,TRBV9,TRBJ1-5
CASSLWGARGGTEAFF,TGTGCCAGCAGTTTATGGGGAGCTCGGGGAGGCACTGAAGCTTTCTTT,-,-,16,TRBV28,TRBJ1-1
CASSPRTSGGVYNEQFF,TGCGCCAGCAGCCCCAGGACTAGCGGGGGGGTATACAATGAGCAGTTCTTC,-,TRBD2,17,TRBV4-1,TRBJ2-1
CASSQDRARSNTEAFF,TGCGCCAGCAGCCAAGATCGAGCCCGCTCGAACACTGAAGCTTTCTTT,many,-,16,TRBV4-1,TRBJ1-1
CATGKVNEQFF,TGTGCCACCGGGAAGGTCAATGAGCAGTTCTTC,-,-,11,TRBV24-1,TRBJ2-1
CASAYNEQFF,TGTGCCAGTGCCTACAATGAGCAGTTCTTC,many,-,10,TRBV28,TRBJ2-1
CASRGTAPNYGYTF,TGTGCCAGCAGGGGGACCGCGCCAAACTATGGCTACACCTTC,-,-,14,TRBV2,TRBJ1-2
CASSYSGTGNIYGYTF,TGTGCCAGCAGTTACTCAGGGACAGGAAACATCTATGGCTACACCTTC,-,TRBD1,16,TRBV6-5,TRBJ1-2
CASSETPYGYTF,TGCGCCAGCAGTGAGACACCCTATGGCTACACCTTC,many,-,12,TRBV5-1,TRBJ1-2
CASSYSKVAGGSTDTQYF,TGTGCCAGCAGTTACTCGAAGGTGGCGGGGGGAAGCACAGATACGCAGTATTTT,many,TRBD2,18,TRBV6-5,TRBJ2-3
CASRQGQGYEQYF,TGTGCCAGCCGACAAGGACAGGGTTACGAGCAGTACTTC,-,TRBD1,13,TRBV18,TRBJ2-7
CASIGSGEMNTGELFF,TGTGCGAGCATAGGGAGCGGGGAAATGAACACCGGGGAGCTGTTTTTT,-,TRBD2,16,TRBV2,TRBJ2-2
CASRGASYEQYF,TGTGCCAGCAGGGGGGCCTCCTACGAGCAGTACTTC,many,-,12,TRBV7-9,TRBJ2-7
CASSKTGFNTDTQYF,TGTGCCAGCAGTAAAACAGGGTTTAACACAGATACGCAGTATTTT,-,-,15,TRBV6-5,TRBJ2-3
CASSHFRIRDREYEQYF,TGTGCCAGCAGCCATTTTCGGATACGGGACAGGGAATACGAGCAGTACTTC,-,TRBD1,17,TRBV7-9,TRBJ2-7
CASSVSGTTNTEAFF,TGTGCCAGCAGCGTCTCCGGGACAACGAACACTGAAGCTTTCTTT,few,-,15,TRBV7-2,TRBJ1-1
CASSFIKGVPGANVLTF,TGTGCCAGCAGTTTTATCAAAGGGGTACCTGGGGCCAACGTCCTGACTTTC,-,-,17,TRBV6-5,TRBJ2-6
CASSPSAGGPPYEQFF,TGTGCCAGCAGCCCGTCAGCGGGGGGGCCCCCCTATGAGCAGTTCTTC,once,TRBD2,16,TRBV12-3/TRBV12-4,TRBJ2-1
CASSQGTPSIANYGYTF,TGTGCCAGCAGCCAAGGGACACCTTCTATTGCTAACTATGGCTACACCTTC,many,-,17,TRBV5-4,TRBJ1-2
CASSESFRGGETQYF,TGTGCCAGCAGTGAATCTTTCAGGGGAGGAGAGACCCAGTACTTC,-,-,15,TRBV2,TRBJ2-5
CASRRQGDYTF,TGTGCCAGCAGACGACAGGGCGATTACACCTTC,-,TRBD1,11,TRBV2,TRBJ1-2
CASSFFYEQFF,TGTGCCAGCAGTTTCTTTTACGAGCAGTTCTTC,-,-,11,TRBV28,TRBJ2-1
CASKKSPLNEKLFF,TGTGCCAGCAAGAAGTCCCCTCTGAATGAAAAACTGTTTTTT,few,-,14,TRBV7-9,TRBJ1-4
CSAEGTVGIQYF,TGCAGTGCTGAAGGGACAGTCGGCATTCAGTACTTC,many,TRBD1,12,TRBV20-1,TRBJ2-4
CASIRGGAPVTQYF,TGTGCCAGCATTCGCGGGGGGGCCCCAGTTACGCAGTATTTT,-,TRBD2,14,TRBV28,TRBJ2-3
CASRQGTSSPYEQYF,TGTGCCAGCAGGCAGGGAACCTCCTCCCCCTACGAGCAGTACTTC,-,-,15,TRBV28,TRBJ2-7
CASSPQSKTDYGYTF,TGTGCCAGCTCACCGCAGAGTAAAACAGACTATGGCTACACCTTC,few,-,15,TRBV18,TRBJ1-2
CASSLGSEAGELFF,TGTGCCAGCAGTTTAGGATCAGAGGCCGGGGAGCTGTTTTTT,many,-,14,TRBV12-3/TRBV12-4,TRBJ2-2
CASQDGHNEQFF,TGTGCCAGCCAAGACGGGCACAATGAGCAGTTCTTC,few,-,12,TRBV2,TRBJ2-1
CATRVSGDTGELFF,TGTGCCACCAGGGTGTCGGGGGACACCGGGGAGCTGTTTTTT,-,-,14,TRBV15,TRBJ2-2
CASSQDLADPSTDTQYF,TGTGCCAGCAGCCAAGATCTCGCCGACCCTAGCACAGATACGCAGTATTTT,-,-,17,TRBV3-1,TRBJ2-3
CAISEGGGSSYEQYF,TGTGCCATCAGTGAGGGTGGGGGTAGCTCCTACGAGCAGTACTTC,many,-,15,TRBV10-3,TRBJ2-7
CASSIEPGTTDNEQFF,TGTGCCAGCAGCATCGAACCCGGGACAACAGACAATGAGCAGTTCTTC,many,-,16,TRBV7-9,TRBJ2-1
CASSLFSGAAGQPQHF,TGTGCCAGCAGTTTATTCTCGGGGGCGGCGGGTCAGCCCCAGCATTTT,few,-,16,TRBV27,TRBJ1-5
CASSQDRLSGNTIYF,TGTGCCAGCAGCCAAGACAGGCTCTCTGGAAACACCATATATTTT,-,-,15,TRBV11-1,TRBJ1-3
CASTDCDGYTF,TGTGCCAGTACCGATTGTGATGGCTACACATTC,-,-,11,TRBV19,TRBJ1-2
CATQTGTEAFF,TGTGCCACCCAGACAGGGACTGAAGCTTTCTTT,-,TRBD1,11,TRBV28,TRBJ1-1
CASSRFYGYTF,TGTGCCAGCAGCCGCTTCTATGGCTACACCTTC,few,-,11,TRBV7-9,TRBJ1-2
CSASRSGDEQFF,TGCAGTGCTAGTAGATCTGGGGATGAGCAGTTCTTC,few,-,12,TRBV20-1,TRBJ2-1
CSARNSDGGGPQHF,TGCAGTGCTAGAAATAGTGACGGTGGGGGGCCCCAGCATTTT,few,-,14,TRBV20-1,TRBJ1-5
CASGGRSDQPQHF,TGTGCCAGCGGGGGGCGTAGCGATCAGCCCCAGCATTTT,-,-,13,TRBV28,TRBJ1-5
CASSLDRDEEQYF,TGTGCCAGCAGCTTAGACAGGGATGAGGAGCAGTACTTC,many,-,13,TRBV11-2,TRBJ2-7
CSAARGSSYNEQFF,TGCAGTGCCGCGAGAGGGAGCTCCTACAATGAGCAGTTCTTC,few,-,14,TRBV20-1,TRBJ2-1
CASSGNSGATRATQYF,TGTGCCAGCAGCGGTAATAGCGGAGCAACTCGGGCTACGCAGTATTTT,few,-,16,TRBV5-5,TRBJ2-3
CATNSNTGELFF,TGTGCCACCAACTCGAACACCGGGGAGCTGTTTTTT,few,-,12,TRBV7-2,TRBJ2-2
CASSQVWGDTQYF,TGCGCCAGCAGCCAAGTCTGGGGGGATACGCAGTATTTT,-,-,13,TRBV4-3,TRBJ2-3
CSVEWAGGSYEQYF,TGCAGCGTTGAATGGGCAGGGGGCTCCTACGAGCAGTACTTC,few,TRBD1,14,TRBV29-1,TRBJ2-7